Listed below are T cell receptor beta chains from one sample, sequenced in a study of T cell changes during pregnancy in multiple sclerosis. Assay: immunoSEQ multiplex PCR; the TCRdb copy retains only in-frame clones and omits some. This sample carries some 60,000 clones, roughly 93% of them seen once, and the ten largest clones take 1.3%. Material: peripheral blood, obtained in the second trimester of pregnancy. The receptors derive from a female donor with multiple sclerosis, enrolled in a pregnancy study. Both conserved end residues are part of each CDR3. D genes are given only for firm matches.

v_call	d_call	j_call	cdr3_aa	cdr3_nt
TRBV13	-	TRBJ2-7	CASSLHRGGEQYF	TGTGCCAGCAGCTTACACAGGGGAGGCGAGCAGTACTTC
TRBV5-6	-	TRBJ1-2	CASSEDWGSTYGYTF	TGTGCCAGCAGTGAAGACTGGGGCTCTACCTATGGCTACACCTTC
TRBV7-2	-	TRBJ1-2	CASSLELSRGMDYGYTF	TGTGCCAGCAGCTTGGAATTATCAAGGGGGATGGACTATGGCTACACCTTC
TRBV10-2	-	TRBJ1-4	CASSGQAARIEKLFF	TGCGCCAGCAGTGGACAGGCGGCGCGGATTGAAAAACTGTTTTTT
TRBV5-4	TRBD2	TRBJ2-7	CASSLGTSSAEQYF	TGTGCCAGCAGCTTGGGGACTAGCTCTGCCGAGCAGTACTTC
TRBV30	-	TRBJ1-3	CAWSWGLSGNTIYF	TGTGCCTGGAGTTGGGGCCTCTCTGGAAACACCATATATTTT
TRBV6-6	TRBD1	TRBJ2-3	CASSSGQAASTDTQYF	TGTGCCAGCAGTTCCGGACAGGCCGCTAGCACAGATACGCAGTATTTT
TRBV5-4	-	TRBJ1-4	CASSLAGRGEKLFF	TGTGCCAGCAGCTTGGCGGGGCGGGGCGAAAAACTGTTTTTT
TRBV19	TRBD1	TRBJ1-1	CASLSQGAPGTEAFF	TGTGCCAGCCTCTCACAGGGGGCGCCCGGCACTGAAGCTTTCTTT
TRBV7-3	-	TRBJ1-1	CASSSQGGGRYSEAFF	TGTGCCAGCAGCTCGCAGGGAGGAGGGCGGTACAGTGAAGCTTTCTTT